The 7 T cell receptor beta chains reported below all come from one sample, sequenced in a study of cytomegalovirus exposure and HLA in healthy donors. In the PCR, 60 Vbeta and 13 Jbeta primers were used. The assay was immunoSEQ multiplex PCR, and TCRdb's table has in-frame clones only and misses some. The table includes about 200,000 clones, roughly 12% detected once. The sequenced sample was PBMCs. These receptors came from a man aged 50-60 years in good health and CMV-seropositive.

This clone was detected only a few times. The chain is built from TRBV11-2 and TRBJ1-4; unclear D gene. This CDR3 comprises 18 residues. Germline V gene data show CDR1 as SGHAT and CDR2 as FQNNGV. V gave up 0 bases and J gave up 0 bases, with 14 bases separating them. CDR3 amino acids: CASSLDPAGVTTNEKLFF. In DNA, the CDR3 is TGTGCCAGCAGCTTAGATCCTGCAGGCGTTACAACTAATGAAAAACTGTTTTTT.

This clone has only one observation. The chain has TRBV28 and TRBJ1-2, with D possibly being TRBD1 (5 bases). V was clipped by 7 bases and J by 2 bases, with 11 bases between them. The CDR3 loop spans 13 amino acids. The germline CDR1 and CDR2 sequences are MDHEN and SYDVKM. CDR3 amino acids: CASKAGPNYGYTF. Written as DNA, the CDR3 is TGTGCCAGCAAGGCAGGGCCCAACTATGGCTACACCTTC.

The CDR3 DNA is TGCAGCGCCGGACAGGGGGCTAGCGACAATCAGCCCCAGCATTTT. Translating it yields CSAGQGASDNQPQHF. The rearrangement links TRBV29-1 to TRBJ1-5; TRBD1 matches at 11 bases. J gave up 3 bases and V 7 bases, and 8 bases lay outside the gene matches. This CDR3 contains 15 residues. Per germline, CDR1 SQVTM and CDR2 ANQGSEA.

The chain links TRBV18 to TRBJ1-5, with D tentatively TRBD1 (6 bases). Looked up from germline, CDR1 is KGHSH and CDR2 is LQKENI. The CDR3 loop spans 16 amino acids. Between the trimmed V and J ends, which lost 6 bases and 0 bases, there was a span of 15 bases. The CDR3 nucleotides are TGTGCCAGCTCCCATAGTGGACAGCGTAGCAATCAGCCCCAGCATTTT. Translating gives CASSHSGQRSNQPQHF.

This clone was observed a handful of times. The rearrangement links TRBV6-5 to TRBJ2-7; the match to TRBD1 covers 7 bases. The germline gives CDR1 MNHEY, CDR2 SVGAGI. Trimming removed 6 bases from V and 0 bases from J; junction bases left unmatched: 8. This CDR3 is 15 amino acids long. The DNA of the CDR3 is TGTGCCAGCAGCTTACAGGGGCCCAGCTCCTACGAGCAGTACTTC. It specifies CASSLQGPSSYEQYF.

The sample holds a few counts of this clone. The chain recombines TRBV7-2 with TRBJ2-4; 9 nucleotides agree with TRBD1. The germline CDR1 and CDR2 sequences are SGHTA and FQGNSA. V shed 5 bases and J 6 bases; nucleotides not matched to a gene: 5. The length of the CDR3 is 14 residues. The CDR3 loop reads CASSPGTGRNIQYF. CDR3 sequence (DNA): TGTGCCAGCAGCCCCGGGACAGGGAGAAACATTCAGTACTTC.

The chain links TRBV15 to TRBJ1-4; D call uncertain. Trimming removed 0 bases at V and 8 bases at J, with 7 bases between. The CDR3 has 13 amino acids. CDR1 and CDR2 (germline): LNHNV, YYDKDF (reference sequence). Here the CDR3 reads CATSRDRGEKLFF. As DNA, the CDR3 is TGTGCCACCAGCAGAGATAGAGGAGAAAAACTGTTTTTT.